Below are 7 T cell receptor beta chains sequenced from a single sample in a study of vaccination effects on CD4 cells after COVID-19. For these TCRs, the target antigens are not known. The method was immunoSEQ multiplex PCR; TCRdb's version includes in-frame clones alone and lacks a portion of them. The sample carries roughly 15,000 clones, approximately 82% recorded once. Using viral peptide pools, the ViraFEST assay grew out antigen-specific CD4+ T cells prior to sequencing. Isolating CD4+ T cells followed ten to eleven days of culture. Documented for the person is a PCR-confirmed SARS-CoV-2 infection occurring between March and December 2020. Each participant received a vaccine that was either BNT162b2 or mRNA-1273, given as two doses. Sequencing was performed on CD4+ T cells from PBMCs cultured with SARS-CoV-2 spike peptides, taken after COVID-19 vaccination. Every receptor here comes from a human donor who had a prior SARS-CoV-2 infection.

The rearrangement uses TRBV14 and TRBJ2-3, with D maybe TRBD1 (6 bases). The CDR3 consists of 14 residues. The germline V and J ends were trimmed by 2 bases and 6 bases, with 12 bases remaining between them. Germline lookup yields CDR1 SGHDN and CDR2 FVKESK. CDR3 residues: CASSQYQGSDTQYF. The CDR3 nucleotides are TGTGCCAGCAGCCAATATCAGGGGAGCGATACGCAGTATTTT.

The J gene is TRBJ1-2, the V gene TRBV7-6; TRBD1 matches 9 bases. The CDR3 length is 15 residues. The germline V gene has CDR1 SGHVS and CDR2 FNYEAQ. V was clipped by 3 bases and J by 3 bases; unmatched bases: 5. The CDR3 DNA sequence: TGTGCCAGCAGCTTGGAGACAGGGGGGTACTATGGCTACACCTTC. Protein: CASSLETGGYYGYTF.

The chain couples TRBV27 to TRBJ1-3; D may be TRBD1 (6 bases). Per germline, CDR1 MNHEY and CDR2 SMNVEV (reference sequence). The CDR3 covers 14 residues. Between the trimmed V and J ends, which lost 2 bases and 4 bases, there was a span of 9 bases. The CDR3 nucleotides read TGTGCCAGCAGTTTAACAGGGCAAGGAAACACCATATATTTT. Translation gives CASSLTGQGNTIYF.

This clone was observed a single time. The chain is built from TRBV27 and TRBJ2-7; 9 bases agree with TRBD2. This CDR3 region has 16 residues. CDR1 MNHEY and CDR2 SMNVEV come from the germline V gene (reference sequence). V lost 1 base and J lost 7; bases outside the gene matches: 11. This CDR3 reads CASSLLMAGGPWEQYF. The DNA for the CDR3 is TGTGCCAGCAGTTTATTAATGGCGGGGGGGCCTTGGGAGCAGTACTTC.

V is TRBV4-3 and J is TRBJ2-1, with TRBD1 matching over 10 bases. Germline V gene data show CDR1 as LGHNA and CDR2 as YSLEER. This CDR3 is built from 17 residues. Trimming took 3 bases from V and 4 from J; bases not matched to a gene: 9. CDR3 sequence: CASSQLAGTGAYNEQFF. Here the CDR3 DNA reads TGCGCCAGCAGCCAGCTCGCCGGGACAGGGGCTTACAATGAGCAGTTCTTC.

This clone was recorded only once. The J gene is TRBJ1-1, the V gene TRBV5-1; 7 bases fit TRBD1. The V and J ends lost 3 bases and 1 base, in that order; junction bases with no gene match: 6. The CDR3 covers 15 residues. Germline CDR1 is SGHRS and CDR2 is YFSETQ. This CDR3 is CASSSTTGRNTEAFF. CDR3 in DNA: TGCGCCAGCAGCTCCACGACAGGGAGGAACACTGAAGCTTTCTTT.

This clone was seen only a few times. The chain is built from TRBV7-9 and TRBJ1-1, with D uncertain. The V gene lost 4 bases and the J gene lost 6 bases, with 21 bases spanning the gap. The CDR3 is 16 residues long. Germline CDR1 and CDR2: SEHNR and FQNEAQ (reference sequence). CDR3 sequence reads: CASSYLGGRTNSEAFF. The CDR3 DNA reads TGTGCCAGCAGCTACCTGGGTGGTAGGACCAACTCTGAAGCTTTCTTT. Looking up the rest from reference TRBV7-9 and TRBJ1-1 gives the full variable domain: DTGVSQNPRHKITKRGQNVTFRCDPISEHNRLYWYRQTLGQGPEFLTYFQNEAQLEKSRLLSDRFSAERPKGSFSTLEIQRTEQGDSAMYLCASSYLGGRTNSEAFFGQGTRLTVV.